These 15 T cell receptor beta chains share one sample of origin, sequenced in a study of shared clonotypes between healthy human individuals. TCRdb's copy holds only in-frame clones and misses some; the assay was immunoSEQ multiplex PCR. The sample holds over a million clones, about 80% seen once. The sequenced sample consisted of memory CD4+ T cells from PBMCs. Stated subset: CD45RA-negative fraction. The receptors derive from a man between 18 and 29 years old in good health. Some clones in this sample may be carry-over from other donors' samples.

This clone was picked up one time. V usage is TRBV5-1 and J usage is TRBJ2-3; no firm D call. Trimming took off 0 bases at V and 4 bases at J, with 9 bases between the two ends. This CDR3 is 14 amino acids long. CDR1 and CDR2 from the germline V gene are SGHRS and YFSETQ. CDR3: CASSLAVVSDTQYF. The CDR3 DNA reads as TGCGCCAGCAGCTTGGCAGTAGTATCAGATACGCAGTATTTT.

This clone was found a few times. The rearrangement links TRBV7-3 to TRBJ2-2, with TRBD1 identical over 9 bases. Germline lookup yields CDR1 SGHTA and CDR2 FQGTGA. The length of the CDR3 is 15 residues. V dropped 5 bases and J dropped 4; count of bases not matched to a gene: 5. Here the CDR3 DNA reads TGTGCCAGCAGCCCCCGGGACAGGGTCACCGGGGAGCTGTTTTTT. Translated, it gives CASSPRDRVTGELFF.

The chain is built from TRBV30 and TRBJ1-5, with TRBD1 matching over 7 bases. The CDR3 loop spans 15 amino acids. CDR1 is GTSNPN, CDR2 SVGIG, per germline (reference sequence). J was trimmed by 3 bases and V by 3 bases; bases with no gene match: 8. The CDR3 DNA is TGTGCCTGGAGCCATGGGACAGTGCCCAATCAGCCCCAGCATTTT. This encodes CAWSHGTVPNQPQHF.

This clone was counted only a few times. V gene TRBV15 combines with J gene TRBJ1-1; D is undetermined. This CDR3 has 13 amino acids. From germline, CDR1 is LNHNV and CDR2 YYDKDF (reference sequence). V dropped 3 bases and J dropped 4 bases, with 9 bases sitting between them. CDR3 sequence: CATSRDVRTEAFF. CDR3 nucleotides: TGTGCCACCAGCAGGGATGTCCGCACTGAAGCTTTCTTT.

This rearrangement joins TRBV18 to TRBJ1-1; maybe TRBD1 (6 bases). Germline loops: CDR1 KGHSH, CDR2 LQKENI. The CDR3 runs 15 residues. The V and J ends lost 1 base and 1 base respectively, with 10 bases between them. This chain's CDR3 is CASSPQGTKNTEAFF. CDR3 bases: TGTGCCAGCTCACCACAGGGGACAAAGAACACTGAAGCTTTCTTT.

The table lists this clone with a count of one. A far larger clone is one base from this, pointing to a likely read error. The sample carries other DNA sequences with the same CDR3. This chain connects TRBV30 to TRBJ2-5; D is uncertain. The length of the CDR3 is 11 residues. CDR1 is GTSNPN and CDR2 is SVGIG in the germline V gene (reference sequence). The CDR3 DNA reads as TGTGCCTGGACAGGTCAAGAGACTCAGTACTTC. This sequence encodes CAWTGQETQYF.

The chain has TRBV2 and TRBJ2-5; 7 bases fit TRBD1. The germline V gene has CDR1 SNHLY and CDR2 FYNNEI. CDR3 size: 15 residues. V lost 3 bases and J lost 1; bases outside the gene matches: 5. The CDR3 loop reads CASSDLGQLQETQYF. The CDR3 DNA is TGTGCCAGCAGTGACTTGGGACAGCTCCAAGAGACCCAGTACTTC.

The J gene is TRBJ2-2, the V gene TRBV28, with D unclear. Trimming pared 5 bases from V and 1 base from J, leaving 11 bases between. From germline, CDR1 is MDHEN and CDR2 SYDVKM. The CDR3 consists of 15 residues. As DNA, the CDR3 is TGTGCCAGCAGTCCCGGCCCCGGGAACACCGGGGAGCTGTTTTTT. It codes for CASSPGPGNTGELFF.

V and J are TRBV29-1 and TRBJ2-2; 9 positions match TRBD1. The V and J ends lost 6 bases and 1 base, in that order; junction bases with no gene match: 12. Germline assignment: CDR1 SQVTM and CDR2 ANQGSEA. The length of the CDR3 is 17 residues. The CDR3: CSVLRFPGQGNTGELFF. Here the CDR3 DNA reads TGCAGCGTCTTGAGATTCCCGGGACAGGGGAACACCGGGGAGCTGTTTTTT.

The chain's CDR3 is CASSQDYVGGYTF. CDR3 nucleotides: TGTGCCAGCAGCCAAGACTACGTAGGGGGCTACACCTTC. This sequence joins TRBV7-9 and TRBJ1-2; D remains unclear. CDR1 and CDR2 from the germline V gene are SEHNR and FQNEAQ (reference sequence). The CDR3 spans 13 residues. V was pared by 5 bases and J by 8 bases, with 15 bases between.

This CDR3 reads CASSTTGAPGHEQYF. The CDR3 DNA follows: TGTGCCAGCAGTACAACAGGGGCCCCTGGCCACGAGCAGTACTTC. The rearrangement uses TRBV28 and TRBJ2-7; 7 nucleotides agree with TRBD1. Looked up from germline, CDR1 is MDHEN and CDR2 is SYDVKM. This CDR3 contains 15 residues. The junction had 12 bases not matched to a gene; V was cut back by 5 bases and J by 5 bases. Complete variable domain (other parts from reference TRBV28 and TRBJ2-7): DVKVTQSSRYLVKRTGEKVFLECVQDMDHENMFWYRQDPGLGLRLIYFSYDVKMKEKGDIPEGYSVSREKKERFSLILESASTNQTSMYLCASSTTGAPGHEQYFGPGTRLTVT.

This rearrangement joins TRBV4-3 to TRBJ2-2, with TRBD2 matching over 7 bases. Germline V gene data show CDR1 as LGHNA and CDR2 as YSLEER. This CDR3 has 16 residues. The V segment lost 0 bases and the J segment 3 bases; nucleotides outside the gene matches: 4. Written as DNA, the CDR3 is TGCGCCAGCAGCCAAGAATTAGCGGGCGACACCGGGGAGCTGTTTTTT. This encodes CASSQELAGDTGELFF.

J is TRBJ1-1 and V is TRBV29-1; D remains ambiguous. The CDR3 has 13 amino acids. Germline V gives CDR1 SQVTM, CDR2 ANQGSEA. The V and J ends lost 5 bases and 1 base respectively, with 11 bases between them. CDR3 protein: CSVCWEPNTEAFF. The CDR3 DNA reads TGCAGCGTTTGCTGGGAGCCGAACACTGAAGCTTTCTTT.

The rearrangement uses TRBV28 and TRBJ2-2, with D tentatively TRBD1 (6 bases). CDR3 size: 14 residues. Germline CDR1 MDHEN, CDR2 SYDVKM. The V and J ends lost 1 base and 7 bases respectively, with 10 bases between them. In DNA, the CDR3 is TGTGCCAGCAGTTTATACAGGGCGGGCGGGGAGCTGTTTTTT. Protein sequence: CASSLYRAGGELFF.

This clone has more than one count but fewer than ten. CDR3 protein: CASNSRAGYNQPQHF. In DNA form, the CDR3 reads TGTGCCAGTAACTCGAGGGCCGGCTACAATCAGCCCCAGCATTTT. The rearrangement uses TRBV19 and TRBJ1-5; no reliable D call. This CDR3 is built from 15 residues. Germline CDR1 LNHDA, CDR2 SQIVND (reference sequence). V shed 7 bases and J shed 3 bases, with 16 bases lying between them.